Shown below are 8 T cell receptor beta chains from a single sample sequenced in a study of regulatory T cells in long-lasting Graves disease. Time point indicated: newly diagnosed GD, antithyroid drugs for less than 3 months. Scientists built the TCR library using RNA that was extracted from PBMCs. Arm-PCR with iRepertoire HTBI primers amplified the CDR3 regions for these TCR beta libraries. TCRdb reprocessed the multiplex PCR reads via MiXCR and lists one record per CDR3 protein. The sample includes approximately 400,000 distinct CDR3 sequences, about 14% seen only once; the top ten take 20% to 25%. The source material was peripheral blood mononuclear cells (PBMCs), sampled at new diagnosis, from a patient treated with antithyroid drugs. Receptor source: a female donor with Graves disease.

This clonotype was seen more than once but under ten times. Here the CDR3 reads CASSASPSGSNSPLHF. Written as DNA, the CDR3 is TGTGCCAGCAGCGCTTCCCCCTCGGGGTCTAATTCACCCCTCCACTTT. This chain connects TRBV9 to TRBJ1-6; the D is unclear. Germline values: CDR1 SGDLS, CDR2 YYNGEE. This CDR3 has 16 residues. V was pared by 3 bases and J by 6 bases, with 16 bases between.

This sequence joins TRBV7-2 and TRBJ2-1; TRBD1 or TRBD2 may be the D gene (5 bases each). The germline CDR1 and CDR2 sequences are SGHTA and FQGNSA. This CDR3 is built from 13 residues. With 8 bases removed from V and 7 bases from J, the gap between germline ends came to 15 bases. The CDR3 loop reads CASARGVWNEQFF. In DNA form, the CDR3 reads TGTGCCAGCGCACGAGGGGTCTGGAATGAGCAGTTCTTC.

This clonotype was picked up many times. J is TRBJ2-2 and V is TRBV28; 10 bases align to TRBD1. J gave up 5 bases and V 5 bases, and 5 bases lay outside the gene matches. Germline V lookup: CDR1 MDHEN, CDR2 SYDVKM. The CDR3 has 15 residues. This chain's CDR3 is CASSDPGQGTGELFF. Written as DNA, the CDR3 is TGTGCCAGCAGTGATCCGGGACAGGGGACCGGGGAGCTGTTTTTT.

A note on this clonotype: It may be a read error: a sequence one base away is much more abundant. Since the CDR3 does not end with the conserved phenylalanine or tryptophan, this likely comes from a read error. This sequence joins TRBV27 and TRBJ2-3; D is possibly TRBD1 (5 bases). V dropped 8 bases and J dropped 10 bases, with 16 bases sitting between them. The CDR3 is made up of 12 amino acids. Germline V lookup: CDR1 MNHEY, CDR2 SMNVEV (reference sequence). The CDR3 reads CASFVGAWAQYY. The CDR3, as DNA: TGTGCCAGCTTCGTAGGGGCGTGGGCGCAGTATTAT.

The chain is built from TRBV28 and TRBJ2-7; TRBD2 is a possible D gene (6 bases). The CDR3 has 13 residues. From germline, CDR1 is MDHEN and CDR2 SYDVKM. With 7 bases removed from V and 4 bases from J, the gap between germline ends came to 14 bases. The CDR3 loop reads CASTGGNRYEQYF. The CDR3 coding sequence is TGTGCCAGCACTGGGGGGAATAGGTACGAGCAGTACTTC.

This clonotype was found a few times. This chain links TRBV18 with TRBJ1-2; TRBD1 matches at 7 bases. Germline trimming cut 3 bases from V and 2 bases from J; bases unmatched to any gene: 3. Germline lookup yields CDR1 KGHSH and CDR2 LQKENI. This CDR3 is built from 14 residues. The CDR3 spells CASSPGDRNYGYTF. In nucleotides, the CDR3 is TGTGCCAGCTCACCGGGGGACAGAAACTATGGCTACACCTTC. Complete variable domain (other parts from reference TRBV18 and TRBJ1-2): NAGVMQNPRHLVRRRGQEARLRCSPMKGHSHVYWYRQLPEEGLKFMVYLQKENIIDESGMPKERFSAEFPKEGPSILRIQQVVRGDSAAYFCASSPGDRNYGYTFGSGTRLTVV.

Regarding this clonotype: A much larger clone lies one base from this, so it may be a read error. The chain has TRBV3-1 and TRBJ2-1; D perhaps matches TRBD2 (6 bases). This CDR3 spans 15 amino acids. The V end was cut by 6 bases, the J end by 6 bases, with 18 bases between. The germline V gene has CDR1 LGHDT and CDR2 YNNKEL (reference sequence). CDR3 loop: CASRYGSLLGNEQFF. CDR3 DNA sequence: TGTGCCAGCAGGTACGGGAGTCTCCTTGGCAATGAGCAGTTCTTC.

For this clonotype: Because the CDR3 is missing its conserved closing phenylalanine or tryptophan, this is likely a read error. In nucleotides, the CDR3 is TGCAGTGCTATCAGGGGGGGGACAGGGGTATCCCTCCGAGGGTCACCCCTCCACCTT. Translated: CSAIRGGTGVSLRGSPLHL. V is TRBV20-1 and J is TRBJ1-6; TRBD1 agrees at 10 bases. V shed 4 bases, J shed 10 bases, and the junction held 22 bases outside the gene matches. This CDR3 comprises 19 residues. Germline V gene lookup returns CDR1 DFQATT and CDR2 SNEGSKA (reference sequence).